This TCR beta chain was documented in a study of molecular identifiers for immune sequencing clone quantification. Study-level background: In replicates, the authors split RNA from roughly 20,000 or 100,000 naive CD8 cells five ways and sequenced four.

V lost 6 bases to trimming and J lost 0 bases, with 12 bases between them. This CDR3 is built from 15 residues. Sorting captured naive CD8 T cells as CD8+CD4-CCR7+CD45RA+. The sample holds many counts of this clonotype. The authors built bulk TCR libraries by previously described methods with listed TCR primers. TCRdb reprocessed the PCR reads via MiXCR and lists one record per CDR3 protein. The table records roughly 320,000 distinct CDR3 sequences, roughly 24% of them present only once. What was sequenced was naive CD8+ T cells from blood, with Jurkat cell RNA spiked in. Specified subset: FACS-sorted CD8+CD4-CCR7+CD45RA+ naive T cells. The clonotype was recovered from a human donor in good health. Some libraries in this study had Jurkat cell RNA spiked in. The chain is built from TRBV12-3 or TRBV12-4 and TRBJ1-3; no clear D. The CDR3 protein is CASSLNTDSGNTIYF. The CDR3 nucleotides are TGTGCCAGCAGCCTCAACACCGACTCTGGAAACACCATATATTTT.